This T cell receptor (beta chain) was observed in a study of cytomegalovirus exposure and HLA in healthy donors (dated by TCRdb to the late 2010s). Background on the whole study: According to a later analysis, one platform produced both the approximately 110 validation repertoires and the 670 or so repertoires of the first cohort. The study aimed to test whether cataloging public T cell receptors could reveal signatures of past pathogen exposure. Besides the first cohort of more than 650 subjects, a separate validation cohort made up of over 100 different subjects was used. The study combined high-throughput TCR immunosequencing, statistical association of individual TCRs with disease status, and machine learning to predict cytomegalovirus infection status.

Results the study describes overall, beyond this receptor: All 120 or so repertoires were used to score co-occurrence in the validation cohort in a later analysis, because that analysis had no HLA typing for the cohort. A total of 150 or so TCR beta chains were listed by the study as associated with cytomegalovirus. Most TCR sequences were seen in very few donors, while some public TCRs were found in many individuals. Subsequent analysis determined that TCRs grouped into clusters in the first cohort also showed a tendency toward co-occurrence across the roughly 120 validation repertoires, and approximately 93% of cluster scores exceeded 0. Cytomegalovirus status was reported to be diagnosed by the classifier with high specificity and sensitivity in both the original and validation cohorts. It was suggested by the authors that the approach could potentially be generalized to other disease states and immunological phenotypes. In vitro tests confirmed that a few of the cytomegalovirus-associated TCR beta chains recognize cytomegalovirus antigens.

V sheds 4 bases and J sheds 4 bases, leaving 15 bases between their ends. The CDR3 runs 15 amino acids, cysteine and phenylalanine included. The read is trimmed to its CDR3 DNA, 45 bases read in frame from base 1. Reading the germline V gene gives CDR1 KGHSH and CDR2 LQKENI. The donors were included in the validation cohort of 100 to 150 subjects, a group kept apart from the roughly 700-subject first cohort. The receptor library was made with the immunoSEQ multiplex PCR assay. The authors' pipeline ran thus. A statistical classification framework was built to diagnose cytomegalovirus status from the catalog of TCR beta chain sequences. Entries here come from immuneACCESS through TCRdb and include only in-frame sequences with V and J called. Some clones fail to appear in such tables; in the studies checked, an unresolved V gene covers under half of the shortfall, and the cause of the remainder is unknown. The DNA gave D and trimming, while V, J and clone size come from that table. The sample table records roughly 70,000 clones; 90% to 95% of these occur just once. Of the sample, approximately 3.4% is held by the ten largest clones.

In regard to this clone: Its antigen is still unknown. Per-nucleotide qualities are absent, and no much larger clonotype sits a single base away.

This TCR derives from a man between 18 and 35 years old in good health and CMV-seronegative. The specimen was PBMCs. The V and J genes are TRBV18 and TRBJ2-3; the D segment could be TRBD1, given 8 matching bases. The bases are TGTGCCAGCTCACTCGACAGGGGAGGGCCAGATACGCAGTATTTT. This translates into CASSLDRGGPDTQYF.